This T cell receptor beta chain originates from a study of blood T cell repertoires in COVID-19. In the study overall: The United States, Italy and Spain were the sources of the acute and convalescent COVID-19 samples. The cDNA or gDNA used as material had been derived from T cells, B-cell-depleted T cells, or PBMCs.

This CDR3 spans 13 amino acids. Germline loops: CDR1 SGHTA, CDR2 FQGNSA. V was cut by 4 bases and J by 9 bases, with 14 bases left in between. Original methodology: For nucleated cells, counts were estimated from reference gene primer amplification. This table comes from immunoSEQ multiplex PCR, and its TCRdb copy is limited to in-frame clones, with some not included. D and trimming come from the DNA, and the V and J calls and clone size come from that table. This table holds 150,000 to 200,000 clones, around four fifths found once. The TCR was taken from an elderly woman with acute or convalescent COVID-19. The specimen sequenced was peripheral blood. This chain uses TRBV7-2 with TRBJ2-3; possible D gene TRBD2, 6 bases. CDR3 protein: CASSSRTTKTQYF. CDR3 nucleotides: TGTGCCAGCAGCTCCCGGACTACTAAAACGCAGTATTTT.